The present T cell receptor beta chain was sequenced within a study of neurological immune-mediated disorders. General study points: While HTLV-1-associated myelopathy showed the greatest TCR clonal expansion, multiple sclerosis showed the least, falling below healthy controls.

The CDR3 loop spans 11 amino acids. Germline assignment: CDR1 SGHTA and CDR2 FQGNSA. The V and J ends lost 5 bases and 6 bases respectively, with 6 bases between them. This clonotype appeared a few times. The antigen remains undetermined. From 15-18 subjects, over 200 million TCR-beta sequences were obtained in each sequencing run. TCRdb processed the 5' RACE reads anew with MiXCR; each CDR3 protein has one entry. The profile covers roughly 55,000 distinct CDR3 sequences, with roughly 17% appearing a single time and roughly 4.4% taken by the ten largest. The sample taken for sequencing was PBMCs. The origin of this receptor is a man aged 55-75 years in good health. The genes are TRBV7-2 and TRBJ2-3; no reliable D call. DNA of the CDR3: TGTGCCAGCAGCCCCCGTGATACGCAGTATTTT. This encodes CASSPRDTQYF.